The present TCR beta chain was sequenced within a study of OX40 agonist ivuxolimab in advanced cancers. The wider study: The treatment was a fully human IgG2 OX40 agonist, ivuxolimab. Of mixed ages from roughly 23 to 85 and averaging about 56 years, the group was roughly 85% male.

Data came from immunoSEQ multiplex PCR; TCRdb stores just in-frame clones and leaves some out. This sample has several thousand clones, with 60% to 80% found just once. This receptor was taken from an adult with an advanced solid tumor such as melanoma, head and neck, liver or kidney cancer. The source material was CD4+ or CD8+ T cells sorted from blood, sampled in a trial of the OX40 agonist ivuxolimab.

CDR3 loop: CASSLTGTGGTDTQYF. CDR3 bases: TGTGCCAGCAGCTTAACCGGGACAGGGGGCACAGATACGCAGTATTTT. The V call is TRBV7-3, the J call TRBJ2-3; the match to TRBD1 covers 10 bases. Trimming took 0 bases from V and 1 from J; bases not matched to a gene: 1. CDR3 length: 16 residues. Germline values: CDR1 SGHTA, CDR2 FQGTGA.